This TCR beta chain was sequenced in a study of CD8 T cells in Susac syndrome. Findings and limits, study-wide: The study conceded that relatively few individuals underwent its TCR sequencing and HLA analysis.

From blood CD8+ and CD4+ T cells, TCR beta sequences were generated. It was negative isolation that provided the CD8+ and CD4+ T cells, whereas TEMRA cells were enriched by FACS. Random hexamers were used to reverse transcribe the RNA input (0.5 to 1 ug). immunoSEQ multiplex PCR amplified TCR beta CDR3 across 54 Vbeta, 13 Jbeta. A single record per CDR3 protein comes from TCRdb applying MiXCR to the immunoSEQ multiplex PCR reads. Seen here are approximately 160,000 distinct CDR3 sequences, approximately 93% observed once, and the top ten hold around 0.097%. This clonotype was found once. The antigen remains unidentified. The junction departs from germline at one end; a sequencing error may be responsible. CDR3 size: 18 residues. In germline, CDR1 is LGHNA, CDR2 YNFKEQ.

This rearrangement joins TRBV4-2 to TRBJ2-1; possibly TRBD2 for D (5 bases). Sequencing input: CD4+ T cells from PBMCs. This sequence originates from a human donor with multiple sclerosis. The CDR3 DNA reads TGTGCCAGCAGTCAAGGGAGAGGCGGGCTGAGCTCCTACAATGAGCAGTTCTTC. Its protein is CASSQGRGGLSSYNEQFF.